The present entry profiles one TCR beta chain with its context. CDR3 length equals 13 residues. In germline, CDR1 is DFQATT, CDR2 SNEGSKA (reference sequence). V lost 3 bases, J lost 6 bases, and 7 bases stayed unmatched. These data are taken from a study of control samples from healthy donors and cancer patients. The assay was immunoSEQ multiplex PCR, and TCRdb's table has in-frame clones only and misses some. The sample has about 130,000 clones, 80% to 95% seen once. The V and J genes are TRBV20-1 and TRBJ2-7; 8 bases fit TRBD1. The sample consisted of blood. This receptor was taken from a man aged 18 to 29 in good health. The CDR3 protein is CSASLDRVSEQYF. CDR3 in DNA: TGCAGTGCTAGTTTGGACAGGGTAAGCGAGCAGTACTTC.